The clone carrying this T cell receptor beta chain was seen only a few times. Its antigen is not known. The sample originates from a study of T cells after yellow fever vaccination. General study points: Clones that expanded after primary vaccination mostly reappeared after the booster (nearly 98% CD4, 88% CD8). On re-exposure, the response was weaker but peaked faster, at day 5 versus 15. It was a small share of clonotypes that appeared in both CD4 and CD8 compartments.

TCRdb re-analysed the 5' RACE reads in MiXCR, keeping a single row per CDR3 protein. The sample contains a few hundred thousand distinct CDR3 sequences, less than 20% of which appear only once. Trimming shortened V by 1 base and J by 8 bases, and 5 bases separated the two germline ends. Germline assignment: CDR1 MGHRA and CDR2 YSYEKL. This CDR3 spans 12 amino acids. The chain employs TRBV4-1 and TRBJ1-4; D call uncertain. This receptor was taken from a man between 18 and 29 years old who received the YFV17D yellow fever vaccine. The material was PBMCs, obtained around 5 days after the first yellow fever vaccination. The CDR3 protein is CASSQGHEKLFF. CDR3 in DNA: TGCGCCAGCAGCCAAGGTCACGAAAAACTGTTTTTT.